This TCR beta chain was retrieved from a study of blood T cell repertoires in COVID-19 (dated by TCRdb to 2020 to 2021). Background for the entire study: Collaborator samples came from the United States, Italy and Spain and covered acute and convalescent phases of COVID-19. The material from the prospective study consisted of cDNA or gDNA derived from T cells, B-cell-depleted T cells, or PBMCs. Deeply sampled blood TCRbeta repertoires from subjects exposed to, actively infected with, or recovered from COVID-19 were included in the dataset. The repertoires were released in a freely available public database meant as a resource for research on the immune response to SARS-CoV-2. The samples were drawn from two sources: the first 160 participants of the ongoing ImmuneRACE study, and 1,254 subjects contributed by 6 global collaborators. Sample metadata almost always included a de-identified subject ID, COVID-19 status, age in years and sex. HLA class I and class II types, where available, came from metadata supplied by the sample provider rather than from assay-based typing.

The immunoSEQ Assay, a bias-controlled multiplex PCR, was used to amplify TCRbeta CDR3 regions from genomic DNA. The study's processing was this. Within the assay, amplification of reference gene primers was used to estimate how many nucleated cells each sample contained. To quantify the absolute abundance of each unique TCRbeta CDR3 rearrangement, sequence reads were collapsed and filtered. For each sample, productive Simpson clonality was calculated as the square root of Simpson's diversity index across productive rearrangements. Imported from immuneACCESS, the table was reduced by TCRdb to in-frame sequences with V and J called. These copies leave out some clones; in studies compared against another copy, an unresolved V gene accounts for under half, and the cause of the remainder is not known. V, J and clone size are those of that table, while D and trimming were read from the DNA. The sample includes roughly 43,000 clones, with more than 75% observed a single time. The ten largest clones capture roughly 13% of the sample.

Whole blood was collected in K2EDTA tubes by collaborating institutions according to the institutions' own protocols. Collaborator samples were shipped for TCRbeta analysis as frozen whole blood, isolated PBMCs, or DNA extracted from either sample type. The study at large found these results: How much clinical and demographic metadata was included differed by source and by participant, and the metadata was provided uncurated.

This clone qualifies as medium-sized (0.01 to 0.1%). Its antigen is unknown. It has no much larger one-base neighbor in the sample; base qualities were not kept. CDR1 is given as SNHLY and CDR2 as FYNNEI, both from the germline V gene. V drops 8 bases and J drops 2 bases, leaving 11 bases in between. The CDR3 sequence holds 13 residues, the cysteine and phenylalanine included. Only the CDR3 portion is preserved as DNA: 39 bases, with reading frame beginning at the first base. The rearrangement joined TRBV2 to TRBJ2-3; perhaps TRBD2 is the D gene, with 5 bases matching. This sequence was found in a woman between 65 and 79 years old in a cohort sampled during active COVID-19. The sequenced sample was peripheral blood. The CDR3: CASEGPPTDTQYF. The nucleotide sequence is TGTGCCAGCGAGGGCCCCCCCACAGATACGCAGTATTTT.